Shown below are 26 T cell receptor beta chains from a single sample sequenced in a study of blood T cell repertoires in COVID-19. Using immunoSEQ multiplex PCR, the repertoire was profiled, and TCRdb retains in-frame clones only, with some absent. The sample has over 50,000 clones, roughly 90% seen once. The sequenced sample consisted of peripheral blood. The origin of the receptors is a man older than 75 with acute or convalescent COVID-19.

CDR3 in DNA: TGTGCCAGTAGTATCCTCGGACAGGCTAAAGATAGCAATCAGCCCCAGCATTTT. Encoded protein: CASSILGQAKDSNQPQHF. The V call is TRBV19, the J call TRBJ1-5, with TRBD1 matching 7 bases. There are 18 residues in the CDR3. Germline V gene sequence: CDR1 LNHDA, CDR2 SQIVND (reference sequence). Germline trimming cut 3 bases from V and 0 bases from J; bases unmatched to any gene: 11.

The gene calls are TRBV5-3 and TRBJ2-7, with TRBD1 matching 11 bases. TRBV5-3 carries the ORF label, with uncertain function. This CDR3 has 17 residues. V lost 2 bases, J lost 5 bases, and 12 bases stayed unmatched. The CDR3 here is CARSFSPDRGLVHEQYF. In DNA, the CDR3 is TGTGCCAGAAGCTTCAGTCCGGACAGGGGGCTAGTACACGAGCAGTACTTC.

A single count supports this clone. J is TRBJ1-6 and V is TRBV5-6; possibly TRBD1 for D (5 bases). The CDR3 covers 16 residues. Deletions cut 0 bases from V and 0 bases from J, with 7 bases between. CDR1 and CDR2 (germline): SGHDT, YYEEEE. Here the CDR3 DNA reads TGTGCCAGCAGCTTGGCTGGACACTCCTATAATTCACCCCTCCACTTT. Encoded protein: CASSLAGHSYNSPLHF.

V usage is TRBV19 and J usage is TRBJ1-1, with a tentative D call TRBD1 (6 bases). V dropped 6 bases and J dropped 0 bases, with 8 bases sitting between them. The V gene's germline CDR1 is LNHDA and CDR2 SQIVND (reference sequence). This CDR3 spans 13 amino acids. The CDR3 DNA follows: TGTGCCAGTAGGACAGGCATGAACACTGAAGCTTTCTTT. This encodes CASRTGMNTEAFF.

The chain has TRBV5-1 and TRBJ2-2; the D gene is possibly TRBD2 (6 bases). Germline CDR1 SGHRS, CDR2 YFSETQ. CDR3 length: 14 amino acids. Trimming removed 0 bases at V and 6 bases at J, with 9 bases between. The CDR3 spells CASSLAWGAGELFF. CDR3 nucleotides: TGCGCCAGCAGCTTGGCTTGGGGGGCCGGGGAGCTGTTTTTT.

V usage is TRBV10-3 and J usage is TRBJ1-2; D is unclear. The CDR3 has 13 residues. Per the germline V gene, CDR1 is ENHRY and CDR2 is SYGVKD. Trimming removed 3 bases at V and 5 bases at J, with 10 bases between. The CDR3 here is CAISDGQFYGYTF. CDR3 in DNA: TGTGCCATCAGTGATGGGCAGTTTTATGGCTACACCTTC.

Here the CDR3 DNA reads TGTGCCTGGGGGTTAACGGACAGTAGCGAGCAGTACTTC. Protein: CAWGLTDSSEQYF. The chain is built from TRBV30 and TRBJ2-7; TRBD1 is a possible D gene (6 bases). V was shortened by 5 bases and J by 6 bases, with 17 bases between the two germline ends. The CDR3 length is 13 residues. Germline V gene data show CDR1 as GTSNPN and CDR2 as SVGIG (reference sequence).

The CDR3 loop reads CASSLDGTAGNTIYF. CDR3 nucleotide sequence: TGTGCCAGCAGCTTAGACGGGACAGCCGGAAACACCATATATTTT. The J gene is TRBJ1-3, the V gene TRBV7-8; 7 nucleotides match TRBD1. CDR1 SGHVS and CDR2 FQNEAQ come from the germline V gene. The CDR3 extends over 15 amino acids. V shed 1 base, J shed 4 bases, and the junction held 4 bases outside the gene matches.

The table lists this clone with a count of one. This CDR3 is CASSLGHTTNYGYTF. The CDR3 DNA is TGTGCCAGCAGCTTGGGGCACACTACTAACTATGGCTACACCTTC. The rearrangement links TRBV5-5 to TRBJ1-2; no clear D gene. This CDR3 has 15 amino acids. The V gene's germline CDR1 is SGHKS and CDR2 YYEKEE (reference sequence). V lost 0 bases, J lost 0 bases, and 9 bases lay in between.

The chain couples TRBV30 to TRBJ1-1; D is uncertain. CDR3 length: 15 residues. CDR1 is GTSNPN and CDR2 is SVGIG in the germline V gene (reference sequence). The V and J ends lost 5 bases and 4 bases respectively, with 20 bases between them. CDR3 DNA: TGTGCCTGGTCTTTAGTCGAGGCGCGGGGCACTGAAGCTTTCTTT. As protein: CAWSLVEARGTEAFF.

As DNA, the CDR3 is TGTGCCAGCTGGAAGGGGGGGAACTATGGCTACACCTTC. Its protein is CASWKGGNYGYTF. This chain links TRBV27 with TRBJ1-2; D perhaps matches TRBD1 (6 bases). Trimming took off 8 bases at V and 2 bases at J, with 12 bases between the two ends. Germline-derived CDR1 and CDR2 are MNHEY and SMNVEV (reference sequence). This CDR3 is built from 13 residues.

This chain joins TRBV10-2 and TRBJ2-3; the match to TRBD1 covers 7 bases. The CDR3 is 15 residues long. Germline CDR1 and CDR2: WSHSY and SAAADI. The trim removed 6 bases at V and 2 bases at J, leaving 8 bases unmatched. CDR3 region: CASRGQPPATDTQYF. Here the CDR3 DNA reads TGCGCCAGCAGGGGACAGCCCCCGGCCACAGATACGCAGTATTTT.

This clone was counted once. V usage is TRBV2 and J usage is TRBJ1-2; unclear D gene. The CDR3 contains 13 residues. The V and J ends lost 7 bases and 4 bases respectively, with 13 bases between them. From germline, CDR1 is SNHLY and CDR2 FYNNEI. This CDR3 reads CASTPDKLYGYTF. CDR3 nucleotides: TGTGCCAGCACCCCCGACAAGCTCTATGGCTACACCTTC.

The chain joins TRBV4-3 to TRBJ1-5; 8 bases match TRBD1. Trimming cost V 1 base and J 5 bases; bases outside gene matches: 4. Germline values: CDR1 LGHNA, CDR2 YSLEER. The CDR3 length is 15 residues. The CDR3 DNA reads TGCGCCAGCAGCCAAGCTGGACAGGGCTATCAGCCCCAGCATTTT. Translation gives CASSQAGQGYQPQHF.

The chain is built from TRBV3-1 (or the pseudogene TRBV3-2) and TRBJ1-6; TRBD1 aligns across 10 bases. The CDR3 runs to 18 residues. J lost 0 bases, V lost 5 bases, and 7 bases had no gene match. Germline V gene lookup returns CDR1 LGHDT and CDR2 YNNKEL (reference sequence). CDR3 in DNA: TGTGCCAGCAGCTCGACAGGGGGCGCAGGCTCCTATAATTCACCCCTCCACTTT. This translates into CASSSTGGAGSYNSPLHF.

The V gene is TRBV18, the J gene TRBJ1-1, with 11 bases that match TRBD1. Germline lookup yields CDR1 KGHSH and CDR2 LQKENI. The trim removed 5 bases at V and 7 bases at J, leaving 6 bases unmatched. This CDR3 has 14 residues. CDR3 protein: CASSSGQGVLEAFF. CDR3 DNA sequence: TGTGCCAGCTCATCGGGACAGGGGGTTCTTGAAGCTTTCTTT.

The chain carries TRBV5-8 and TRBJ1-3; 7 bases line up with TRBD1. The CDR3 is 15 residues long. The germline CDR1 and CDR2 sequences are SGHTS and YDEGEE. With 0 bases clipped from V and 5 bases from J, the junction kept 5 bases outside the gene matches. CDR3 coding DNA: TGTGCCAGCAGCTTGGAAGGGGGCATAAGAAACACCATATATTTT. This encodes CASSLEGGIRNTIYF.

The J gene is TRBJ1-3, the V gene TRBV2; weak D call: TRBD1 (5 bases). Trimming stripped 4 bases from V and 3 bases from J, with 13 bases between. Germline assignment: CDR1 SNHLY and CDR2 FYNNEI. This CDR3 has 15 residues. The CDR3 DNA reads as TGTGCCAGCAGTGCCGCACGGGGGGTTGGAAACACCATATATTTT. As protein: CASSAARGVGNTIYF.

This clone was seen only once. This chain links TRBV7-3 with TRBJ2-1; 13 nucleotides line up with TRBD2. J was trimmed by 7 bases and V by 0 bases; bases with no gene match: 6. In germline, CDR1 is SGHTA, CDR2 FQGTGA. This CDR3 contains 17 residues. In DNA, the CDR3 is TGTGCCAGCAGCTTAACGGAGGGACTAGCGGGGAGGAATGAGCAGTTCTTC. It yields the protein CASSLTEGLAGRNEQFF.

V usage is TRBV11-2 and J usage is TRBJ2-1, with D unresolved. The V and J ends lost 3 bases and 8 bases respectively, with 11 bases between them. Germline assignment: CDR1 SGHAT and CDR2 FQNNGV. CDR3 length: 13 amino acids. CDR3 bases: TGTGCCAGCAGCTTCATCAGGATGGATGAGCAGTTCTTC. It translates to CASSFIRMDEQFF.

This clone was recorded once. The rearrangement joins TRBV18 to TRBJ1-2, with D unclear. This CDR3 region has 12 residues. From germline, CDR1 is KGHSH and CDR2 LQKENI. Trimming removed 3 bases at V and 6 bases at J, with 8 bases between. The CDR3 DNA reads as TGTGCCAGCTCACCCACAGACAATGGCTACACCTTC. Encoded protein: CASSPTDNGYTF.

This chain connects TRBV11-2 to TRBJ1-4; 9 nucleotides match TRBD1. This CDR3 region has 16 residues. The V gene end was trimmed by 3 bases and the J gene end by 5 bases; junction bases not matched to a gene: 7. Germline V gene data show CDR1 as SGHAT and CDR2 as FQNNGV. CDR3 sequence: CASSLGTGRLNEKLFF. The CDR3 DNA reads as TGTGCCAGCAGCTTGGGGACAGGGCGGCTCAATGAAAAACTGTTTTTT.

The sample holds one count of this clone. V and J are TRBV19 and TRBJ1-3; D perhaps matches TRBD1 (5 bases). CDR3 length: 16 residues. CDR1 and CDR2 from the germline V gene are LNHDA and SQIVND (reference sequence). V was trimmed by 9 bases and J by 0 bases, leaving 18 bases between them. CDR3 region: CASHPGGEFSGNTIYF. In nucleotides, the CDR3 is TGTGCCAGCCACCCAGGAGGGGAGTTCTCTGGAAACACCATATATTTT. Based on the CDR3 plus reference TRBV19 and TRBJ1-3, the full variable domain is DGGITQSPKYLFRKEGQNVTLSCEQNLNHDAMYWYRQDPGQGLRLIYYSQIVNDFQKGDIAEGYSVSREKKESFPLTVTSAQKNPTAFYLCASHPGGEFSGNTIYFGEGSWLTVV.

The V call is TRBV5-6, the J call TRBJ2-3; D gene unclear. V lost 2 bases to trimming and J lost 3 bases, with 10 bases between them. The CDR3 covers 14 residues. The germline CDR1 and CDR2 sequences are SGHDT and YYEEEE. Here the CDR3 DNA reads TGTGCCAGCAGCTTATACAGCCCTACAGATACGCAGTATTTT. It yields the protein CASSLYSPTDTQYF.

This rearrangement joins TRBV27 to TRBJ1-1; D unresolved. The ends were cut back, 3 bases at V and 4 bases at J, with 33 bases in the middle. CDR1 and CDR2 from the germline V gene are MNHEY and SMNVEV (reference sequence). The CDR3 length is 21 residues. CDR3 protein: CASSFNGLRNSILSRGTEAFF. The CDR3 nucleotides read TGTGCCAGCAGTTTTAATGGGCTCAGGAATTCAATCCTCTCCCGGGGCACTGAAGCTTTCTTT.

J is TRBJ2-5 and V is TRBV2; 8 bases agree with TRBD2. The germline CDR1 and CDR2 sequences are SNHLY and FYNNEI. V shed 7 bases and J 2 bases; nucleotides not matched to a gene: 9. The CDR3 extends over 15 amino acids. In DNA form, the CDR3 reads TGTGCCAGCACCGCGGGGGGACTACCGCAAGAGACCCAGTACTTC. It yields the protein CASTAGGLPQETQYF.